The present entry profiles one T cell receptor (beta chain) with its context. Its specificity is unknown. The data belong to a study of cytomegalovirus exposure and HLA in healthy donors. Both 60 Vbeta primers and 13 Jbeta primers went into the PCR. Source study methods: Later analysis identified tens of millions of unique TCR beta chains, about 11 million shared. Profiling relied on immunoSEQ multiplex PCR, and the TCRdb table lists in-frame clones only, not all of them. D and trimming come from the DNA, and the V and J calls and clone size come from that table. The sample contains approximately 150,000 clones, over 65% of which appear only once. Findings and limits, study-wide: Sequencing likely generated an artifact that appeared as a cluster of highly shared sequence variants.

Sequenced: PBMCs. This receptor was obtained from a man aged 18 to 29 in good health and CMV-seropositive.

The CDR3 sequence: CASSKPTTSRDYGYTF. The CDR3 nucleotides read TGTGCCAGTAGTAAGCCCACCACGTCGAGGGACTATGGCTACACCTTC. This sequence joins TRBV19 and TRBJ1-2; D remains ambiguous. Per germline, CDR1 LNHDA and CDR2 SQIVND (reference sequence). This CDR3 has 16 residues. V lost 4 bases and J 3 bases, leaving 18 bases between the germline ends.